In this sample, the clone carrying this TCR beta chain turned up a few times. TCRdb processed the RT-PCR reads anew with MiXCR; each CDR3 protein has one entry. The profile shows about 680,000 distinct CDR3 sequences, approximately 15% of them singletons. The length of the CDR3 is 16 residues. The V gene lost 6 bases and the J gene lost 0 bases, with 15 bases spanning the gap. The sample consisted of memory CD4+ T cells from blood. The gene calls are TRBV12-3 or TRBV12-4 and TRBJ2-1; tentatively, D is TRBD2 (5 bases). The clonotype was recovered from a female donor in good health, serving as a healthy control. This CDR3 is CASSSTGDSSYNEQFF. For the CDR3, the DNA is TGTGCCAGCAGCTCCACCGGGGATAGCTCCTACAATGAGCAGTTCTTC.